What follows are 30 T cell receptor beta chains derived from one specimen sequenced in a study of CD8 T cell repertoires and HIV-1 epitope variants. Libraries were prepared by immunoSEQ multiplex PCR; TCRdb keeps only in-frame clonotypes and omits some of them. The sample consists of about 5,800 clones, 64% of them appearing once. These receptors have no known antigen. The sample was cultured CD8+ T cells derived from PBMCs. The receptors come from a male donor with HIV.

The V call is TRBV27, the J call TRBJ1-4, with unresolved D. The germline V gene has CDR1 MNHEY and CDR2 SMNVEV (reference sequence). The CDR3 loop spans 15 amino acids. V was cut by 3 bases and J by 3 bases, with 11 bases left in between. CDR3 in DNA: TGTGCCAGCAGTTTCAGGCGCGCGGCTAATGAAAAACTGTTTTTT. Its translation: CASSFRRAANEKLFF.

In its sample, this clone is large. The gene calls are TRBV5-6 and TRBJ2-7; D perhaps matches TRBD1 (5 bases). CDR3 length: 14 amino acids. V lost 4 bases and J lost 2, with 13 bases in between. The germline V gene has CDR1 SGHDT and CDR2 YYEEEE. As DNA, the CDR3 is TGTGCCAGCAGCGACTCGACAGTTACCTACGAGCAGTACTTC. It is translated as CASSDSTVTYEQYF.

This chain uses TRBV9 with TRBJ2-1; TRBD1 agrees at 8 bases. The CDR3 consists of 17 residues. After removal of 2 bases from V and 9 bases from J, the junction contained 16 bases not matched to a gene. Germline V gene lookup returns CDR1 SGDLS and CDR2 YYNGEE. CDR3 nucleotide sequence: TGTGCCAGCAGCGTCTCCCCAGGGGGCCCTCGGCCACCTGAGCAGTTCTTC. It codes for CASSVSPGGPRPPEQFF.

The V and J genes are TRBV6-6 and TRBJ2-1; unclear D gene. The CDR3 sequence is 12 residues long. CDR1 is MNHNY, CDR2 SVGAGI, per germline (reference sequence). The germline V and J ends were trimmed by 8 bases and 6 bases, with 11 bases remaining between them. The CDR3 nucleotides read TGTGCCAGCGAGTCACCACCCAATGAGCAGTTCTTC. This encodes CASESPPNEQFF.

V usage is TRBV5-4 and J usage is TRBJ2-1; 7 positions match TRBD1. The length of the CDR3 is 15 residues. The germline gives CDR1 SGHNT, CDR2 YYREEE (reference sequence). J was trimmed by 4 bases and V by 5 bases; bases with no gene match: 9. CDR3 DNA: TGTGCCAGCAGGTTAAGGGGGCAGGATTACAATGAGCAGTTCTTC. Translating gives CASRLRGQDYNEQFF.

The CDR3 loop is CASSTGTSGSHEQYF. In DNA form, the CDR3 reads TGTGCCAGCAGCACAGGGACTAGCGGGAGCCACGAGCAGTACTTC. The chain carries TRBV7-2 and TRBJ2-7; TRBD2 matches 14 bases. The junction had 5 bases not matched to a gene; V was cut back by 5 bases and J by 5 bases. Germline CDR1 SGHTA, CDR2 FQGNSA. The CDR3 runs 15 residues.

The chain is built from TRBV6-1 and TRBJ2-1; unclear D gene. CDR3 length: 11 residues. Per the germline V gene, CDR1 is MNHNS and CDR2 is SASEGT. The V gene lost 3 bases and the J gene lost 10 bases, with 7 bases spanning the gap. CDR3 nucleotides: TGTGCCAGCAGTGAGCCGGCCGAGCAGTTCTTC. The encoded protein is CASSEPAEQFF.

This clone was seen more than once but under ten times. CDR3 nucleotide sequence: TGTGCCAGCAGTGAAGGGACAGGGGGCGGGGAGACCCAGTACTTC. This translates into CASSEGTGGGETQYF. V and J are TRBV25-1 and TRBJ2-5; 12 bases line up with TRBD1. This CDR3 region has 15 residues. CDR1 is MGHDK and CDR2 is SYGVNS in the germline V gene. Losses at the gene ends were 2 bases for V and 5 bases for J; bases not matched to a gene: 3. The full variable domain, its missing parts supplied by reference TRBV25-1 and TRBJ2-5, is EADIYQTPRYLVIGTGKKITLECSQTMGHDKMYWYQQDPGMELHLIHYSYGVNSTEKGDLSSESTVSRIRTEHFPLTLESARPSHTSQYLCASSEGTGGGETQYFGPGTRLLVL.

This clone is medium-sized within its sample. The gene calls are TRBV5-6 and TRBJ1-4, with a possible D match to TRBD1 (5 bases). The CDR3 is made up of 12 amino acids. V lost 0 bases and J 10 bases, leaving 7 bases between the germline ends. Per the germline V gene, CDR1 is SGHDT and CDR2 is YYEEEE. CDR3 in DNA: TGTGCCAGCAGCTTGGGAGGGGCAAAACTGTTTTTT. This encodes CASSLGGAKLFF.

The genes are TRBV9 and TRBJ2-7; D remains ambiguous. V was trimmed by 0 bases and J by 7 bases, leaving 17 bases between them. Germline V CDR1 and CDR2: SGDLS, YYNGEE. This CDR3 has 15 amino acids. The CDR3 region is CASSVEPTPRLEQYF. Here the CDR3 DNA reads TGTGCCAGCAGCGTAGAACCTACACCCCGTTTGGAGCAGTACTTC.

The chain has TRBV28 and TRBJ2-1, with a possible D match to TRBD1 (6 bases). V was trimmed by 4 bases and J by 6 bases, leaving 13 bases between them. This CDR3 is 14 amino acids long. Germline CDR1 and CDR2: MDHEN and SYDVKM. The CDR3 DNA is TGTGCCAGCAGTTCCCGGACAGAACCCAATGAGCAGTTCTTC. Its protein product is CASSSRTEPNEQFF.

This chain links TRBV5-6 with TRBJ1-2; D might be TRBD1 (5 bases). This CDR3 comprises 14 residues. Per the germline V gene, CDR1 is SGHDT and CDR2 is YYEEEE. Between the trimmed V and J ends, which lost 4 bases and 6 bases, there was a span of 16 bases. CDR3 nucleotides: TGTGCCAGCAGCGACGGGGGGGACCCTGATGGCTACACCTTC. It is translated as CASSDGGDPDGYTF.

This sequence joins TRBV5-1 and TRBJ2-7; D is ambiguous. This CDR3 spans 13 amino acids. V was shortened by 0 bases and J by 5 bases, with 9 bases between the two germline ends. The germline gives CDR1 SGHRS, CDR2 YFSETQ. The DNA of the CDR3 is TGCGCCAGCAGCTTGGGTGGCACCGACGAGCAGTACTTC. Amino acids: CASSLGGTDEQYF.

The gene calls are TRBV11-2 and TRBJ2-1; 13 nucleotides align to TRBD2. This CDR3 region has 19 residues. After removal of 1 base from V and 10 bases from J, the junction contained 16 bases not matched to a gene. Germline V gene sequence: CDR1 SGHAT, CDR2 FQNNGV. CDR3 nucleotide sequence: TGTGCCAGCAGCTTAGTTCTCAAACTAGCGGGAGGGCCTCAGACCGAGCAGTTCTTC. This encodes CASSLVLKLAGGPQTEQFF.

The chain employs TRBV7-9 and TRBJ2-1, with 8 bases identical to TRBD2. The V segment lost 4 bases and the J segment 8 bases; nucleotides outside the gene matches: 7. The CDR3 loop spans 14 amino acids. Germline V CDR1 and CDR2: SEHNR, FQNEAQ (reference sequence). This chain's CDR3 is CASSSSRGGDEQFF. The DNA for the CDR3 is TGTGCCAGCAGCTCTTCCCGGGGGGGAGATGAGCAGTTCTTC.

V is TRBV28 and J is TRBJ2-7; 10 bases match TRBD1. With V trimmed by 6 bases and J by 1 base, 6 bases remained unmatched. This CDR3 has 15 amino acids. CDR1 and CDR2 (germline): MDHEN, SYDVKM. In DNA, the CDR3 is TGTGCCAGCAGCCTCAGACAGGGGGCATCCTACGAGCAGTACTTC. It translates to CASSLRQGASYEQYF.

The V call is TRBV5-5, the J call TRBJ1-2; 7 bases agree with TRBD1. V was pared by 4 bases and J by 7 bases, with 13 bases of the junction left unmatched. CDR3 length equals 15 residues. The V gene's germline CDR1 is SGHKS and CDR2 YYEKEE (reference sequence). This chain's CDR3 is CASSLGDSGRGGYTF. In DNA form, the CDR3 reads TGTGCCAGCAGCCTAGGGGACAGCGGGAGGGGTGGCTACACCTTC.

The V and J genes are TRBV10-3 and TRBJ1-4, with D possibly TRBD1 on 5 matching bases. The germline V gene encodes CDR1 ENHRY and CDR2 SYGVKD. The V and J ends lost 7 bases and 5 bases respectively, with 11 bases between them. This CDR3 contains 13 residues. CDR3 in amino acids: CAIKSGTNEKLFF. CDR3 nucleotide sequence: TGTGCCATCAAATCAGGGACGAATGAAAAACTGTTTTTT.

The chain couples TRBV28 to TRBJ2-7; D uncertain. The V end lost 6 bases, the J end lost 3 bases, and 12 bases lay between the germline ends. CDR3 length: 13 amino acids. Germline V gene lookup returns CDR1 MDHEN and CDR2 SYDVKM. The DNA for the CDR3 is TGTGCCAGCAGACCTGGAACCATCTACGAGCAGTACTTC. It encodes CASRPGTIYEQYF.

This clone is large (0.1 to 1%) in the sample. This chain connects TRBV5-1 to TRBJ2-7; no reliable D call. CDR1 and CDR2 from the germline V gene are SGHRS and YFSETQ. The CDR3 loop spans 14 amino acids. The V gene lost 4 bases and the J gene lost 3 bases, with 14 bases spanning the gap. CDR3 residues: CASSPELDYYEQYF. Written as DNA, the CDR3 is TGCGCCAGCAGCCCTGAGTTGGATTACTACGAGCAGTACTTC.

This clone was observed a few times. The V and J genes are TRBV5-6 and TRBJ2-1; 8 bases map to TRBD1. Germline-derived CDR1 and CDR2 are SGHDT and YYEEEE. V gave up 4 bases and J gave up 8 bases; unmatched junction bases: 11. The CDR3 consists of 15 residues. The CDR3 sequence: CASSKQGAAPYEQFF. In DNA form, the CDR3 reads TGTGCCAGCAGCAAGCAGGGGGCAGCCCCGTATGAGCAGTTCTTC.

CDR3: CASSNARDRLLGYTF. CDR3 coding DNA: TGTGCCAGCAGCAATGCCCGGGACAGACTACTTGGCTACACCTTC. This chain connects TRBV5-8 to TRBJ1-2; TRBD1 matches 7 bases. The length of the CDR3 is 15 residues. V was pared by 4 bases and J by 7 bases, with 13 bases of the junction left unmatched. Per the germline V gene, CDR1 is SGHTS and CDR2 is YDEGEE.

This chain connects TRBV18 to TRBJ2-6; 9 bases map to TRBD1. V gave up 4 bases and J gave up 0 bases; unmatched junction bases: 13. This CDR3 has 20 amino acids. Germline CDR1 is KGHSH and CDR2 is LQKENI. The CDR3 DNA sequence: TGTGCCAGCTCACGACCAAATTCCGGGACAGGGAGCTCTGGGGCCAACGTCCTGACTTTC. It specifies CASSRPNSGTGSSGANVLTF.

The chain combines TRBV27 with TRBJ2-6; D may correspond to TRBD1 or TRBD2 (5 bases each). This CDR3 is 16 amino acids long. V was cut by 4 bases and J by 0 bases, with 10 bases left in between. Per germline, CDR1 MNHEY and CDR2 SMNVEV (reference sequence). CDR3 in DNA: TGTGCCAGCAGTTGGGACCCCTTCTCTGGGGCCAACGTCCTGACTTTC. The encoded protein is CASSWDPFSGANVLTF. Full variable domain (rest looked up from reference TRBV27 and TRBJ2-6): EAQVTQNPRYLITVTGKKLTVTCSQNMNHEYMSWYRQDPGLGLRQIYYSMNVEVTDKGDVPEGYKVSRKEKRNFPLILESPSPNQTSLYFCASSWDPFSGANVLTFGAGSRLTVL.

This chain's CDR3 is CASSSGPGTAYEQYF. CDR3 bases: TGTGCCAGCAGCTCGGGCCCAGGGACCGCCTACGAGCAGTACTTC. The rearrangement uses TRBV5-5 and TRBJ2-7; D may match TRBD1 or TRBD2 (5 bases each). V lost 3 bases, J lost 2 bases, and 15 bases lay in between. Germline CDR1 reads SGHKS; CDR2 reads YYEKEE (reference sequence). CDR3 size: 15 residues.

The genes are TRBV7-9 and TRBJ2-1; perhaps TRBD2 as D (7 bases). The germline gives CDR1 SEHNR, CDR2 FQNEAQ (reference sequence). V lost 2 bases and J lost 4, with 15 bases in between. This CDR3 comprises 16 residues. The DNA for the CDR3 is TGTGCCAGCAGCTTACTACCGGGGGGCACGTACAATGAGCAGTTCTTC. This gives the protein CASSLLPGGTYNEQFF.

The rearrangement links TRBV11-2 to TRBJ2-5; weak D call: TRBD2 (5 bases). V was clipped by 4 bases and J by 3 bases, with 9 bases between them. The CDR3 is 13 amino acids. Germline V gene lookup returns CDR1 SGHAT and CDR2 FQNNGV. The CDR3 spells CASSSWTEETQYF. CDR3 DNA: TGTGCCAGCAGCTCTTGGACTGAAGAGACCCAGTACTTC.

The V call is TRBV28, the J call TRBJ2-1; TRBD2 matches at 8 bases. This CDR3 comprises 16 residues. Germline V gene sequence: CDR1 MDHEN, CDR2 SYDVKM. With V trimmed by 9 bases and J by 8 bases, 18 bases remained unmatched. Here the CDR3 reads CASQLAAGPTAYEQFF. CDR3 nucleotides: TGTGCCAGTCAACTAGCGGCCGGCCCTACAGCGTATGAGCAGTTCTTC.

CDR3 protein: CASRTGARNGYTF. The CDR3 DNA follows: TGTGCCAGTAGGACAGGGGCTCGGAATGGCTACACCTTC. V is TRBV19 and J is TRBJ1-2; TRBD1 matches 8 bases. With 6 bases clipped from V and 6 bases from J, the junction kept 6 bases outside the gene matches. Per germline, CDR1 LNHDA and CDR2 SQIVND (reference sequence). The CDR3 is made up of 13 amino acids.

The table lists this clone with a few counts. This chain joins TRBV28 and TRBJ2-1; 9 bases map to TRBD2. There are 15 residues in the CDR3. Per germline, CDR1 MDHEN and CDR2 SYDVKM. V shed 7 bases and J 6 bases; nucleotides not matched to a gene: 10. CDR3 region: CASTTGTSMGNEQFF. The DNA of the CDR3 is TGTGCCAGCACCACCGGGACTAGCATGGGCAATGAGCAGTTCTTC.